These 9 T cell receptor gamma chains were sequenced from one sample in a study of γδ T cells in repeated Plasmodium falciparum infection. With CATT, TCRdb re-called clones from the multiplex PCR reads. This sample has 27,000 or so gamma-chain clones, with under 1.5% found just once. Vgamma9/Vdelta2+ and Vdelta2-negative gammadelta T cells were flow-sorted from PBMC for bulk sequencing. The material sequenced was gamma-delta T cells from blood. The receptor source for this set is a pool of human donors (malaria-infected and uninfected, not separated).

Only a few counts were recorded for this clone. With only one base between it and a far larger clone, this is likely a read error. Other nucleotide sequences in the sample specify the same CDR3. The CDR3 DNA reads as TGTGCCACCTGGGATGGGCCGATCTTAGCCAAACTCTTC. Residues: CATWDGPILAKLF. Here the V gene is TRGV4, but the J gene went uncalled. The V gene's germline CDR1 is EGSTGY and CDR2 YDSYTSSV. This CDR3 is 13 amino acids long.

The sample holds a few counts of this clone. The TCRdb protein comes from a much larger clone and disagrees with this DNA's translation at residue 5, likely due to a read error; the protein given here is derived from the DNA. The chain recombines TRGV9 with TRGJ1 or TRGJ2. The trim removed 4 bases at V and 9 bases at J, leaving 12 bases unmatched. The CDR3 runs 13 residues. The germline gives CDR1 GITISATS, CDR2 ISYDGTV (reference sequence). DNA for the CDR3: TGTGCCTTGTGGGATGTGTACCCGATTAAGAAACTCTTT. As protein: CALWDVYPIKKLF.

Points on this clone: TCRdb assigns this DNA the protein of a much larger clone, which departs from its translation at residue 3; this likely reflects a read error, and the protein shown comes from translating the DNA. The chain recombines TRGV2 with TRGJ1 or TRGJ2. The CDR3 runs to 11 residues. The V gene's germline CDR1 is EGSNGY and CDR2 YDSYNSKV. The CDR3 reads CAAWDGAKKLF. DNA for the CDR3: TGTGCCGCCTGGGACGGAGCCAAGAAACTCTTT.

Worth noting for this clone: A far larger clone is one nucleotide away, so this likely arose from a read error. Other DNA sequences in the same sample also yield this CDR3. This chain joins TRGV4 and TRGJ1 or TRGJ2. TCRdb lists no J gene, so it was determined here by aligning the DNA to germline. V was clipped by 4 bases and J by 7 bases; unmatched bases: 10. Germline CDR1 reads EGSTGY; CDR2 reads YDSYTSSV. CDR3 length equals 13 residues. The CDR3 sequence: CATWDALRYKKLF. In DNA, the CDR3 is TGTGCCACCTGGGACGCGTTAAGATATAAGAAACTCTTT.

In this sample, this clone turned up many times. This chain links TRGV4 with TRGJ1 or TRGJ2. Here the J gene was assigned by germline matching of the DNA, as TCRdb has none. This CDR3 is 12 amino acids long. Germline V gene lookup returns CDR1 EGSTGY and CDR2 YDSYTSSV. Trimming removed 0 bases from V and 12 bases from J; junction bases left unmatched: 8. CDR3 bases: TGTGCCACCTGGGATGGGCCTTTGGGGAAACTCTTT. Amino acids: CATWDGPLGKLF.

This clone was observed at least ten times. One base away lies a much larger clone, so this may be a sequencing read error. The V call is TRGV3, the J call TRGJ1 or TRGJ2. Germline V gene sequence: CDR1 VTNTFY, CDR2 YDVSTARD (reference sequence). The CDR3 has 13 amino acids. CDR3 residues: CATWDRFYYEKLF. In DNA, the CDR3 is TGTGCCACCTGGGACAGGTTTTATTATGAGAAACTCTTT.

Ten or more counts support this clone. This probably arose from a read error, given a far larger clone one base away. The sample carries other DNA sequences with the same CDR3. The chain employs TRGV9 and TRGJ1 or TRGJ2. TCRdb carries no J gene annotation; the J gene was assigned here by matching the DNA with germline. The CDR3 runs 16 residues. Germline V gene data show CDR1 as GITISATS and CDR2 as ISYDGTV (reference sequence). The CDR3 coding sequence is TGCGCCTTGTGGGAGGTGCACAATGGCGAAAATTATAAGAAACTCTTT. This sequence encodes CALWEVHNGENYKKLF.

A remark on this clone: The amino acid sequence in TCRdb belongs to a much larger clone and departs from this DNA's translation at residue 10, likely a sequencing read error; the sequence shown is translated from the DNA. V and J are TRGV9 and TRGJP. Assignment of the J gene here rests on matching the DNA to germline, because TCRdb gives none. The CDR3 consists of 18 residues. CDR1 is GITISATS and CDR2 is ISYDGTV in the germline V gene (reference sequence). With V trimmed by 2 bases and J by 9 bases, 13 bases remained unmatched. Here the CDR3 DNA reads TGTGCCTTGTGGGAGGACAATAAGGGGGCGTTGGGCAAAAAAATCAAGGTATTT. It translates to CALWEDNKGALGKKIKVF.

Notes on this clone: The protein that TCRdb holds for this DNA derives from a much larger clone and differs from the translated DNA at residue 9, which likely indicates a read error; the protein shown here is translated from the DNA. The chain uses TRGV9 and TRGJP. The J gene was not available in TCRdb and was assigned here by matching the DNA to germline segments. V lost 1 base to trimming and J lost 9 bases; unmatched junction nucleotides: 9. Germline values: CDR1 GITISATS, CDR2 ISYDGTV (reference sequence). The CDR3 length is 17 residues. CDR3 protein: CALWEVLRVLGKKIKVF. The DNA of the CDR3 is TGTGCCTTGTGGGAGGTATTAAGAGTGTTGGGCAAAAAAATCAAGGTATTT.